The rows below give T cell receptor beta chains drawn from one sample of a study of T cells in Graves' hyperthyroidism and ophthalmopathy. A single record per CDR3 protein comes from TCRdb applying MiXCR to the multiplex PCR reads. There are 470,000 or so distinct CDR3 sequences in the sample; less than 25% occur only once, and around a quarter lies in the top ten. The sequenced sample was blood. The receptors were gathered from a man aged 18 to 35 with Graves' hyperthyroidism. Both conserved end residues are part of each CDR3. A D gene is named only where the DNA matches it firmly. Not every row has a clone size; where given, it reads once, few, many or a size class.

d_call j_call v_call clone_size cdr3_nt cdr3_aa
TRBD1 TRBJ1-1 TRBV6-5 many TGTGCCAGCAGTTCGGACAGGGGCTGGGAGAACGCTGAAGCTTTCTTT CASSSDRGWENAEAFF
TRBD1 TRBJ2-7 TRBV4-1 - TGCGCCAGCAGTCCGCCCCCCAGAAAGGGGGCGATACCCGAGCAGTACTTC CASSPPPRKGAIPEQYF
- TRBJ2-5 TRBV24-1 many TGTGCCACCAGCGCGGACGGCCAAGAGACCCAGTACTTC CATSADGQETQYF
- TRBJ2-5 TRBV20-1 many TGCAGTGCCCTGGGGGGCCGGGAGACCCAGTACTTC CSALGGRETQYF
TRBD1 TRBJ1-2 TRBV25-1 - TGTGCCAGCACCACCGGGACAGCGATTTATGGCTACACCTTC CASTTGTAIYGYTF
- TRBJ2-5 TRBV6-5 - TGTGCCAGCAGTTGGGGTCGGTCTAGTCTCCAAGAGACCCAGTACTTC CASSWGRSSLQETQYF
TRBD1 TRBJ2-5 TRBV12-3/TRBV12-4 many TGTGCCAGCAGTCAACCTATTTCCGGGACAGGGGGATTTTCAGAGACCCAGTACTTC CASSQPISGTGGFSETQYF
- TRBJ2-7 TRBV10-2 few TGCGCCAGCAGTGATTCCGGCAGGGCCGACTACGAGCAGTACTTC CASSDSGRADYEQYF
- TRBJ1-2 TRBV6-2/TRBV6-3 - TGTGCCAGCAGTTACCACCAGGGGTACTATGGTTACACCTTC CASSYHQGYYGYTF
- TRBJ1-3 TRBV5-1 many TGCGCCAGCAGCTTGGATGGCCGAGCCACGGGTGGAAACACCATATATTTT CASSLDGRATGGNTIYF
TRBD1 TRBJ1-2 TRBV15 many TGTGCCACCAGCTCGGGACAGGGCCCCTATGGCTACACCTTC CATSSGQGPYGYTF